Each of the 25 T cell receptor beta chains below was sequenced from the same sample in a study of a mutant IDH1 vaccine in newly diagnosed glioma. Their antigen targets remain unknown. Time point specified: week 23, last vaccination. All doses held 300 ug of mutant IDH1 20-mer peptide, with topical imiquimod. Assay used: immunoSEQ multiplex PCR; TCRdb lists only in-frame clones, some missing. The sample contains about 81,000 clones, 70% to 90% of which appear only once. The sample was PBMCs, taken from a glioma patient whose treatment included an IDH1 peptide vaccine. These receptor sequences come from a man aged 30 to 45 with glioma. Some clones in this sample may be carry-over from other donors' samples.

CDR3 amino acids: CSAYTDYGYTF. CDR3 bases: TGCAGTGCTTATACGGATTATGGCTACACCTTC. The chain combines TRBV20-1 with TRBJ1-2; D not certain. Looked up from germline, CDR1 is DFQATT and CDR2 is SNEGSKA (reference sequence). CDR3 length equals 11 residues. Trimming left V 5 bases short and J 5 bases short, with 9 bases between.

This rearrangement joins TRBV30 to TRBJ2-1; the match to TRBD2 covers 10 bases. The length of the CDR3 is 15 residues. After removal of 5 bases from V and 8 bases from J, the junction contained 12 bases not matched to a gene. Germline V gives CDR1 GTSNPN, CDR2 SVGIG (reference sequence). CDR3 loop: CAWSLGLAGVDEQFF. CDR3 DNA sequence: TGTGCCTGGTCCCTGGGGCTAGCGGGAGTTGATGAGCAGTTCTTC.

In regard to this clone: Other DNA sequences in the same sample also yield this CDR3. The CDR3 is CASSLGSGSPEAFF. In DNA form, the CDR3 reads TGCGCCAGCAGCTTGGGTTCAGGGAGTCCTGAAGCTTTCTTT. The J gene is TRBJ1-1, the V gene TRBV5-1; TRBD1 might be the D (5 bases). Germline assignment: CDR1 SGHRS and CDR2 YFSETQ. V lost 0 bases, J lost 6 bases, and 12 bases lay in between. This CDR3 is built from 14 residues.

This clone has only one observation. The CDR3 reads CASSFLIYEQYF. CDR3 nucleotide sequence: TGTGCCAGCAGCTTTTTAATTTACGAGCAGTACTTC. V and J are TRBV7-9 and TRBJ2-7; D is unclear. Germline V CDR1 and CDR2: SEHNR, FQNEAQ (reference sequence). This CDR3 is 12 amino acids long. Trimming stripped 3 bases from V and 4 bases from J, with 7 bases between.

This rearrangement joins TRBV5-1 to TRBJ1-3; tentatively, D is TRBD1 (5 bases). The CDR3 runs to 14 residues. Germline CDR1 SGHRS, CDR2 YFSETQ. V was pared by 1 base and J by 1 base, with 6 bases between. The CDR3 protein is CASSLSGSGNTIYF. The CDR3 DNA reads TGCGCCAGCAGCTTGTCAGGGTCTGGAAACACCATATATTTT.

This chain connects TRBV7-2 to TRBJ2-6; tentatively, D is TRBD1 (5 bases). The V gene's germline CDR1 is SGHTA and CDR2 FQGNSA. There are 14 residues in the CDR3. The V end lost 1 base, the J end lost 4 bases, and 5 bases lay between the germline ends. As DNA, the CDR3 is TGTGCCAGCAGCTTAGACAGGGGGGCCAACGTCCTGACTTTC. This gives the protein CASSLDRGANVLTF.

The V and J genes are TRBV15 and TRBJ1-5; D possibly corresponds to TRBD1 (5 bases). The germline V gene has CDR1 LNHNV and CDR2 YYDKDF (reference sequence). The CDR3 sequence is 15 residues long. The ends were cut back, 3 bases at V and 5 bases at J, with 14 bases in the middle. The CDR3 sequence is CATSRVGDGDQPQHF. CDR3 DNA: TGTGCCACCAGCAGGGTAGGGGACGGAGATCAGCCCCAGCATTTT.

The V gene is TRBV7-6, the J gene TRBJ1-1, with 7 bases matching TRBD1. Germline trimming cut 3 bases from V and 0 bases from J; bases unmatched to any gene: 4. Germline CDR1 SGHVS, CDR2 FNYEAQ. The length of the CDR3 is 15 residues. This CDR3 reads CASSLGGQMNTEAFF. The CDR3 region has the DNA TGTGCCAGCAGCTTGGGGGGACAGATGAACACTGAAGCTTTCTTT.

V is TRBV7-2 and J is TRBJ2-7, with D uncertain. The CDR3 contains 13 residues. Per germline, CDR1 SGHTA and CDR2 FQGNSA. Trimming shortened V by 3 bases and J by 2 bases, and 8 bases separated the two germline ends. Here the CDR3 reads CASSFDLTYEQYF. CDR3 nucleotides: TGTGCCAGCAGCTTCGACTTAACCTACGAGCAGTACTTC.

This clone was recorded a few times. The rearrangement joins TRBV27 to TRBJ1-2, with 11 bases lining up with TRBD1. Germline trimming cut 6 bases from V and 4 bases from J; bases unmatched to any gene: 7. The CDR3 loop spans 15 amino acids. CDR1 is MNHEY, CDR2 SMNVEV, per germline (reference sequence). CDR3: CASSRTGGPFYGYTF. The CDR3 DNA reads as TGTGCCAGCAGCCGGACAGGGGGCCCTTTCTATGGCTACACCTTC.

V is TRBV5-4 and J is TRBJ1-2, with D tentatively TRBD1 (6 bases). The CDR3 contains 15 residues. The germline gives CDR1 SGHNT, CDR2 YYREEE (reference sequence). V was shortened by 2 bases and J by 7 bases, with 18 bases between the two germline ends. The CDR3 coding sequence is TGTGCCAGCAGCTTTAGGGGGTCTTACTCTTCTGGCTACACCTTC. Amino acids: CASSFRGSYSSGYTF.

The chain carries TRBV5-1 and TRBJ2-5, with D perhaps matching TRBD2 (5 bases). V lost 6 bases and J lost 3, with 9 bases in between. Looked up from germline, CDR1 is SGHRS and CDR2 is YFSETQ. The CDR3 runs to 12 residues. The CDR3 DNA reads as TGCGCCAGCACGGACGGGGAAGAGACCCAGTACTTC. Its protein product is CASTDGEETQYF.

The chain is built from TRBV29-1 and TRBJ2-5, with 12 bases fitting TRBD2. The CDR3 runs to 14 residues. Losses at the gene ends were 5 bases for V and 2 bases for J; bases not matched to a gene: 3. Germline CDR1 is SQVTM and CDR2 is ANQGSEA. For the CDR3, the DNA is TGCAGCGTTCTAGCGGGGGGGTTTCAAGAGACCCAGTACTTC. Translating it yields CSVLAGGFQETQYF.

This clone has just a few counts. The V gene is TRBV9, the J gene TRBJ2-7; D is unresolved. Trimming removed 0 bases at V and 4 bases at J, with 11 bases between. Germline assignment: CDR1 SGDLS and CDR2 YYNGEE. The CDR3 runs to 14 residues. The CDR3 DNA sequence: TGTGCCAGCAGCGTAGGACCTAGGAGTTACGAGCAGTACTTC. Protein product: CASSVGPRSYEQYF.

The rearrangement links TRBV27 to TRBJ1-1; no firm D call. This CDR3 has 13 residues. Deletions cut 3 bases from V and 2 bases from J, with 7 bases between. Germline-derived CDR1 and CDR2 are MNHEY and SMNVEV (reference sequence). The CDR3 region is CASSLSINTEAFF. The CDR3 DNA is TGTGCCAGCAGTTTGAGTATCAACACTGAAGCTTTCTTT.

The genes are TRBV11-2 and TRBJ1-3, with D unclear. CDR1 and CDR2 (germline): SGHAT, FQNNGV. The CDR3 is 16 residues long. V dropped 4 bases and J dropped 0 bases, with 13 bases sitting between them. The DNA of the CDR3 is TGTGCCAGCAGCTCCCGCGCGATGTCCTCTGGAAACACCATATATTTT. This codes for CASSSRAMSSGNTIYF.

The rearrangement links TRBV6-5 to TRBJ2-2; 7 bases match TRBD1. V shed 10 bases, J shed 7 bases, and the junction held 12 bases outside the gene matches. The germline V gene has CDR1 MNHEY and CDR2 SVGAGI. The CDR3 spans 14 residues. CDR3 amino acids: CATYRDQGDGELFF. The CDR3, as DNA: TGTGCCACCTACAGGGACCAGGGGGACGGGGAGCTGTTTTTT.

The rearrangement uses TRBV6-6 and TRBJ1-5, with 9 bases fitting TRBD1. Germline CDR1 reads MNHNY; CDR2 reads SVGAGI (reference sequence). With V trimmed by 4 bases and J by 5 bases, 0 bases remained unmatched. This CDR3 comprises 13 residues. The CDR3 here is CASSWTGDQPQHF. For the CDR3, the DNA is TGTGCCAGCAGTTGGACAGGGGATCAGCCCCAGCATTTT.

This chain uses TRBV2 with TRBJ1-2; no definite D call. From germline, CDR1 is SNHLY and CDR2 FYNNEI. The length of the CDR3 is 14 residues. V gave up 1 base and J gave up 8 bases, with 14 bases separating them. This CDR3 reads CASSEGEMVSGYTF. In DNA, the CDR3 is TGTGCCAGCAGTGAAGGGGAAATGGTATCGGGCTACACCTTC.

J is TRBJ1-2 and V is TRBV4-3, with a possible D match to TRBD1 (5 bases). The CDR3 sequence is 16 residues long. The ends were cut back, 0 bases at V and 0 bases at J, with 11 bases in the middle. Germline assignment: CDR1 LGHNA and CDR2 YSLEER. CDR3 in DNA: TGCGCCAGCAGCCAAGAGGTGGGGCGGGCTAACTATGGCTACACCTTC. It yields the protein CASSQEVGRANYGYTF.

V usage is TRBV6-5 and J usage is TRBJ2-7; a weak D match, TRBD2 (5 bases). Trimming removed 6 bases from V and 0 bases from J, with 12 bases in between. CDR1 is MNHEY and CDR2 is SVGAGI in the germline V gene. The CDR3 extends over 14 amino acids. The CDR3 loop reads CASRLAGRSYEQYF. CDR3 DNA: TGTGCCAGCAGGCTCGCGGGCCGCTCCTACGAGCAGTACTTC.

In nucleotides, the CDR3 is TGTGCCAGCAGCTCCGGGGTAGCGGGAGACGAGCAGTACTTC. The encoded protein is CASSSGVAGDEQYF. The rearrangement uses TRBV11-2 and TRBJ2-7; the match to TRBD2 covers 9 bases. Germline CDR1 SGHAT, CDR2 FQNNGV. This CDR3 spans 14 amino acids. After removal of 4 bases from V and 5 bases from J, the junction contained 6 bases not matched to a gene. The variable domain in full, with the rest retrieved from reference TRBV11-2 and TRBJ2-7, is EAGVAQSPRYKIIEKRQSVAFWCNPISGHATLYWYQQILGQGPKLLIQFQNNGVVDDSQLPKDRFSAERLKGVDSTLKIQPAKLEDSAVYLCASSSGVAGDEQYFGPGTRLTVT.

This clone has more than one count but fewer than ten. This rearrangement joins TRBV19 to TRBJ1-1; tentatively, D is TRBD1 (6 bases). The V gene lost 4 bases and the J gene lost 1 base, with 7 bases spanning the gap. The CDR3 is 13 residues long. Germline V gene lookup returns CDR1 LNHDA and CDR2 SQIVND (reference sequence). CDR3 nucleotide sequence: TGTGCCAGTAGTAGGACAGCGAACACTGAAGCTTTCTTT. It is translated as CASSRTANTEAFF.

The rearrangement uses TRBV7-2 and TRBJ1-2; D is uncertain. CDR1 is SGHTA and CDR2 is FQGNSA in the germline V gene. Trimming stripped 5 bases from V and 5 bases from J, with 27 bases between. The length of the CDR3 is 18 residues. CDR3 in amino acids: CASSPDWIGASVLYGYTF. The CDR3 DNA reads TGTGCCAGCAGCCCCGACTGGATCGGCGCTTCGGTCCTTTATGGCTACACCTTC.

The CDR3 nucleotides read TGTGCCAGCAGTTTAGAATATCAGCCCCAGCATTTT. Translation gives CASSLEYQPQHF. J is TRBJ1-5 and V is TRBV28; no clear D. The CDR3 spans 12 residues. Per the germline V gene, CDR1 is MDHEN and CDR2 is SYDVKM. V gave up 2 bases and J gave up 5 bases, with 4 bases separating them.